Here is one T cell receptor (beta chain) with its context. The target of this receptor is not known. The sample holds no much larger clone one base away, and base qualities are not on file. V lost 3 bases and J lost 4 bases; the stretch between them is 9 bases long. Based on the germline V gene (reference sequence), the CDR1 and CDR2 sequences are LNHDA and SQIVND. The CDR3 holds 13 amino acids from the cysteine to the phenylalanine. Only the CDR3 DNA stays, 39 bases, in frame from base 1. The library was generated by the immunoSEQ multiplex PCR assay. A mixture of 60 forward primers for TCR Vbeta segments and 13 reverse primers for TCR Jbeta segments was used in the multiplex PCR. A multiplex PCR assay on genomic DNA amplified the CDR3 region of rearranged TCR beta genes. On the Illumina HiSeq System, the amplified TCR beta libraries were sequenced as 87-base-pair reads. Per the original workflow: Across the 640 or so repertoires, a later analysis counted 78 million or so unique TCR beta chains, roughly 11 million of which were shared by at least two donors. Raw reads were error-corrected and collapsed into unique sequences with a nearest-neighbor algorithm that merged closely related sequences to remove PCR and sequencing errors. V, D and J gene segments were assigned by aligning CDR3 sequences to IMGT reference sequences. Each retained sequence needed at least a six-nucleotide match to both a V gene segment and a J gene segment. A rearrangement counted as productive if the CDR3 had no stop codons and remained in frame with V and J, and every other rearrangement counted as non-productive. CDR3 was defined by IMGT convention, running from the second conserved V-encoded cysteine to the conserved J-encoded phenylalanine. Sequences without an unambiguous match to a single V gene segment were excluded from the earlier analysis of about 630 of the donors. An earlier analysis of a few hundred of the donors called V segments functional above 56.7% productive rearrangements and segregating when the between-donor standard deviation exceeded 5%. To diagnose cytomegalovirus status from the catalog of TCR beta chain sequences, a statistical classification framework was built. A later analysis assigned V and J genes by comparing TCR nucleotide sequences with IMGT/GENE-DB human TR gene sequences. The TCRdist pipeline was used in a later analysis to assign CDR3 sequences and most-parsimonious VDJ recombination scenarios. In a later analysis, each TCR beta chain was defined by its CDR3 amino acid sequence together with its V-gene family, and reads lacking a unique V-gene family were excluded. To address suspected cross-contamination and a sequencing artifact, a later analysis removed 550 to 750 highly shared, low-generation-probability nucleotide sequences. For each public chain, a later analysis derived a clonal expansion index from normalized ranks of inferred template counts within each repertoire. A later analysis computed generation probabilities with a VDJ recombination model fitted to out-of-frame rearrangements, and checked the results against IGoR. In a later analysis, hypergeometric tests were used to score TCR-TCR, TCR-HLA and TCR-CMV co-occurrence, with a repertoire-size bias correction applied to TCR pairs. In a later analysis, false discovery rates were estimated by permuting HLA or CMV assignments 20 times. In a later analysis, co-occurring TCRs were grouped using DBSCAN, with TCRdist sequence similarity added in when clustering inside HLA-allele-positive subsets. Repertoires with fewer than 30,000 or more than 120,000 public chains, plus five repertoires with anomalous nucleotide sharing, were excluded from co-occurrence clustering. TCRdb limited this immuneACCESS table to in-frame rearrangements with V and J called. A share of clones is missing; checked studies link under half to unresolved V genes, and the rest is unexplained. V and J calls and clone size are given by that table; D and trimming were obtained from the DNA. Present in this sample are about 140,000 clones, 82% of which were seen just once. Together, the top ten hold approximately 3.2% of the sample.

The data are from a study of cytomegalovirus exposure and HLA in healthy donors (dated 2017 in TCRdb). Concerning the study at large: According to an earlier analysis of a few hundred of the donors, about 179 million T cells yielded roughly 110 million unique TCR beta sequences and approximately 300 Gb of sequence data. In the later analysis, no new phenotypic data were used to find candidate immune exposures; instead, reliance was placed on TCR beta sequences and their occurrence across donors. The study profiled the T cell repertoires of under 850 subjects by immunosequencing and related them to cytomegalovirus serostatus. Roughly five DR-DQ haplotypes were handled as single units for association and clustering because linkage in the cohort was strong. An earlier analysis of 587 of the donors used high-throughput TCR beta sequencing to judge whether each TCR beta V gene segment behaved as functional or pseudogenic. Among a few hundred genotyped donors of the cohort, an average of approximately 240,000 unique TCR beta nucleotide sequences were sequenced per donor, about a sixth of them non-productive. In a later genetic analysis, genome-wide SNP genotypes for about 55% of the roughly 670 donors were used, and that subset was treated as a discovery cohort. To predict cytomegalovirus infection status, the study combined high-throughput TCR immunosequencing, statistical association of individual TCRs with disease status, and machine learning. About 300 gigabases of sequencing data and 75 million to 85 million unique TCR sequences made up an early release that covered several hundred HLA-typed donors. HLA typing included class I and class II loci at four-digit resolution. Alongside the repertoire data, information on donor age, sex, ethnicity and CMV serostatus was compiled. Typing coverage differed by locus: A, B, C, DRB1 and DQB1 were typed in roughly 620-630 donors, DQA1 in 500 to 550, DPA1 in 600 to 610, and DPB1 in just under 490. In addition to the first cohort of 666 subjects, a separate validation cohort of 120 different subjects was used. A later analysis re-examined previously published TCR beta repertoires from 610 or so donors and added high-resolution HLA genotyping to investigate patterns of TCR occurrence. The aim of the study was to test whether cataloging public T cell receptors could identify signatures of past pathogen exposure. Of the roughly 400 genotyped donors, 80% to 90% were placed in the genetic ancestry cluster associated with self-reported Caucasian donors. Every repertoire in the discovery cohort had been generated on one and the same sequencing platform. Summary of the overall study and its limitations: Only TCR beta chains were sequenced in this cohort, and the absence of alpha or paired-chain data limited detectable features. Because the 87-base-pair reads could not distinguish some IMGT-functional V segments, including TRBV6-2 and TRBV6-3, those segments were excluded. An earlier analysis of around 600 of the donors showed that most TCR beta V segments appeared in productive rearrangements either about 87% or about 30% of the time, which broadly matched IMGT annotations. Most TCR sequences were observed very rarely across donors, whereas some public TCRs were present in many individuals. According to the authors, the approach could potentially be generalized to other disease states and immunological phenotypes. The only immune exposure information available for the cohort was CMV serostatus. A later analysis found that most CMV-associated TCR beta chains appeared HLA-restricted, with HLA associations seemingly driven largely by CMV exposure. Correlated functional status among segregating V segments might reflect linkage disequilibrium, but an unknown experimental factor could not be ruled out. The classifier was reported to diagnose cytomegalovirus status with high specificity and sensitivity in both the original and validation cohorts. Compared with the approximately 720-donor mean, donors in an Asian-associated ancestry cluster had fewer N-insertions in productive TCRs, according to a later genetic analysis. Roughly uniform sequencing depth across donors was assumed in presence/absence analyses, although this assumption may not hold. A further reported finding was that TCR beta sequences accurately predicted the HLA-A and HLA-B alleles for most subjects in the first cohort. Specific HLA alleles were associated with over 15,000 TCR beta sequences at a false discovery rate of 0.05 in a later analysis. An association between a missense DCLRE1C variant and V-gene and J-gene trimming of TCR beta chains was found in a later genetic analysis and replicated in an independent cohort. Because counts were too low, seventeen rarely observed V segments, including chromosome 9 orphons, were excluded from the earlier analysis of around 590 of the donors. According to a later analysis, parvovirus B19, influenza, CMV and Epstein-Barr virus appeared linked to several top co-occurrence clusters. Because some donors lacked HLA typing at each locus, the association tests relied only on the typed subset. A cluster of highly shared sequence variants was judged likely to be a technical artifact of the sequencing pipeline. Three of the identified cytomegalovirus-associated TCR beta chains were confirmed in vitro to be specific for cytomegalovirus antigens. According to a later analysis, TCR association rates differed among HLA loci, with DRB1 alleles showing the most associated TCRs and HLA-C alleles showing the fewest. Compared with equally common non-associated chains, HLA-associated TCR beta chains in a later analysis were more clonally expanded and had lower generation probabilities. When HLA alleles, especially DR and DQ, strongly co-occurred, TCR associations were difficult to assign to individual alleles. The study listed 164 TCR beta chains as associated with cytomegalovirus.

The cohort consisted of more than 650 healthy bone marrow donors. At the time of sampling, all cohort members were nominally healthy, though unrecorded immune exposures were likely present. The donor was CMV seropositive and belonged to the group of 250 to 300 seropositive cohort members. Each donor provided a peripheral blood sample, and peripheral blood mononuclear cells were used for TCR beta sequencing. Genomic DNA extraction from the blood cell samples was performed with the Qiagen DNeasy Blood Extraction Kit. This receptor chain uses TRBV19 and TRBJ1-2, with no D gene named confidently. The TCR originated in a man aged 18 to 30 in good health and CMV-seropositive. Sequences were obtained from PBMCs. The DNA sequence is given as TGTGCCAGTAGTATTAGTGGAGCCTATGGCTACACCTTC. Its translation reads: CASSISGAYGYTF.